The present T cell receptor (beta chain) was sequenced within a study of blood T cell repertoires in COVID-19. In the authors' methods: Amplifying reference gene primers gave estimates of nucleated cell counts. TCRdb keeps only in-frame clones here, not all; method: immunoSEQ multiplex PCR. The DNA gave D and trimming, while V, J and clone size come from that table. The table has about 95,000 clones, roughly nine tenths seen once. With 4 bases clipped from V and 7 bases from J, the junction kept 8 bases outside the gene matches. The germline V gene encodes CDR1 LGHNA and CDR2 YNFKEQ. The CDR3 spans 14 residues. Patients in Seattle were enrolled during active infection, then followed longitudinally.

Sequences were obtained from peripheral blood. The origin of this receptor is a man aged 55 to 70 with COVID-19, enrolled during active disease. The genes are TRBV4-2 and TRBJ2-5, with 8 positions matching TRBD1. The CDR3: CASSPPGQVTTQYF. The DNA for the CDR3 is TGTGCCAGCAGCCCACCGGGACAGGTGACGACCCAGTACTTC.